The 21 T cell receptor beta chains below were found in one sample sequenced in a study of cytomegalovirus exposure and HLA in healthy donors. The PCR employed 60 Vbeta primers together with 13 Jbeta primers. Only in-frame clones appear in the TCRdb table, and some are missing; sequencing was by immunoSEQ multiplex PCR. The sample table includes some 140,000 clones. The sample consisted of PBMCs. Receptor source: a woman aged 55-70 years in good health and CMV-seronegative.

The chain recombines TRBV12-2 with TRBJ2-1; the D call in the table, TRBD2, was not verified against the DNA. TRBV12-2 is reported as a pseudogene. The CDR3 consists of 20 residues. This chain's CDR3 is CASRLWFLLAGASSYNEQFF. The CDR3 DNA is TGTGCAAGTCGCTTATGGTTTCTACTAGCGGGGGCAAGCTCCTACAATGAGCAGTTCTTC.

The chain links TRBV13 to TRBJ1-2; 8 bases agree with TRBD1. The CDR3 sequence is 15 residues long. The V segment lost 5 bases and the J segment 6 bases; nucleotides outside the gene matches: 11. Per the germline V gene, CDR1 is PRHDT and CDR2 is FYEKMQ (reference sequence). CDR3: CASSPPRTGINGYTF. DNA of the CDR3: TGTGCCAGCAGCCCTCCCCGGACAGGGATAAATGGCTACACCTTC.

The chain carries TRBV5-4 and TRBJ2-7; 13 nucleotides agree with TRBD2. The CDR3 consists of 15 residues. CDR1 and CDR2 from the germline V gene are SGHNT and YYREEE (reference sequence). Losses at the gene ends were 6 bases for V and 5 bases for J; bases not matched to a gene: 8. The CDR3, as DNA: TGTGCCAGCAACTCTAGGACTAGCGGGAGTGACGAGCAGTACTTC. This encodes CASNSRTSGSDEQYF.

V and J are TRBV14 and TRBJ2-1; D may be TRBD2 (5 bases). This CDR3 is 19 amino acids long. V lost 0 bases and J lost 0, with 18 bases in between. CDR1 and CDR2 from the germline V gene are SGHDN and FVKESK. The CDR3 bases are TGTGCCAGCAGCCAAGATGTAAGCTTCGGGGTAAGCTCCTACAATGAGCAGTTCTTC. Translation: CASSQDVSFGVSSYNEQFF.

V is TRBV2 and J is TRBJ2-1, with D uncertain. V was trimmed by 6 bases and J by 8 bases, leaving 8 bases between them. The CDR3 runs to 11 residues. The germline V gene encodes CDR1 SNHLY and CDR2 FYNNEI. CDR3 DNA: TGTGCCAGCAGCCTGAGATATGAGCAGTTCTTC. Translation gives CASSLRYEQFF.

This rearrangement joins TRBV30 to TRBJ1-2; 10 bases agree with TRBD1. Trimming removed 8 bases from V and 5 bases from J; junction bases left unmatched: 5. The CDR3 loop spans 12 amino acids. Germline values: CDR1 GTSNPN, CDR2 SVGIG (reference sequence). The CDR3 protein is CAGQGGGYGYTF. For the CDR3, the DNA is TGTGCCGGACAGGGGGGAGGATATGGCTACACCTTC.

V and J are TRBV6-5 and TRBJ1-2, with D perhaps TRBD1 (6 bases). The V and J ends lost 5 bases and 6 bases respectively, with 13 bases between them. The CDR3 runs 13 residues. The germline CDR1 and CDR2 sequences are MNHEY and SVGAGI. This chain's CDR3 is CASSTSGTNGYTF. The DNA for the CDR3 is TGTGCCAGCAGTACGTCAGGGACAAATGGCTACACCTTC.

V gene TRBV19 combines with J gene TRBJ2-1; 15 nucleotides line up with TRBD2. CDR1 LNHDA and CDR2 SQIVND come from the germline V gene (reference sequence). V shed 8 bases, J shed 1 base, and the junction held 9 bases outside the gene matches. The CDR3 sequence is 18 residues long. CDR3 in amino acids: CASGGLAGGPGSYNEQFF. CDR3 bases: TGTGCCAGTGGCGGACTAGCGGGAGGGCCGGGGTCCTACAATGAGCAGTTCTTC. Complete variable domain (other parts from reference TRBV19 and TRBJ2-1): DGGITQSPKYLFRKEGQNVTLSCEQNLNHDAMYWYRQDPGQGLRLIYYSQIVNDFQKGDIAEGYSVSREKKESFPLTVTSAQKNPTAFYLCASGGLAGGPGSYNEQFFGPGTRLTVL.

The chain uses TRBV29-1 and TRBJ2-1; no firm D call. In germline, CDR1 is SQVTM, CDR2 ANQGSEA. V lost 4 bases, J lost 3 bases, and 7 bases lay in between. The CDR3 is 12 amino acids. The CDR3 sequence is CSVVPSYNEQFF. CDR3 nucleotides: TGCAGCGTTGTCCCCAGCTACAATGAGCAGTTCTTC.

The J gene is TRBJ1-2, the V gene TRBV19, with 9 bases matching TRBD1. Germline CDR1 is LNHDA and CDR2 is SQIVND (reference sequence). V dropped 5 bases and J dropped 8; count of bases not matched to a gene: 6. The CDR3 has 13 amino acids. CDR3 residues: CASSQQGARGYTF. The DNA for the CDR3 is TGTGCCAGTAGTCAACAGGGGGCTCGGGGCTACACCTTC.

The V gene is TRBV5-5, the J gene TRBJ2-1; the match to TRBD2 covers 7 bases. CDR3 length equals 13 residues. Germline CDR1 SGHKS, CDR2 YYEKEE (reference sequence). V dropped 4 bases and J dropped 5; count of bases not matched to a gene: 3. CDR3: CASSRAGNNEQFF. The CDR3 region has the DNA TGTGCCAGCAGCCGAGCGGGGAACAATGAGCAGTTCTTC.

The chain couples TRBV19 to TRBJ1-2; no reliable D call. V gave up 6 bases and J gave up 2 bases, with 13 bases separating them. CDR3 length: 14 amino acids. The V gene's germline CDR1 is LNHDA and CDR2 SQIVND (reference sequence). The CDR3 spells CASSPAGLNYGYTF. Here the CDR3 DNA reads TGTGCCAGTAGCCCGGCGGGCTTGAACTATGGCTACACCTTC. The full variable domain, completed using reference TRBV19 and TRBJ1-2, is DGGITQSPKYLFRKEGQNVTLSCEQNLNHDAMYWYRQDPGQGLRLIYYSQIVNDFQKGDIAEGYSVSREKKESFPLTVTSAQKNPTAFYLCASSPAGLNYGYTFGSGTRLTVV.

V is TRBV28 and J is TRBJ1-5; D unresolved. Trimming shortened V by 9 bases and J by 2 bases, and 11 bases separated the two germline ends. The germline CDR1 and CDR2 sequences are MDHEN and SYDVKM. The CDR3 contains 13 residues. The CDR3 nucleotides are TGTGCCAGTAGGACGGGAGGCAATCAGCCCCAGCATTTT. Translation gives CASRTGGNQPQHF.

V is TRBV18 and J is TRBJ2-6, with D possibly being TRBD2 (5 bases). Trimming shortened V by 3 bases and J by 4 bases, and 19 bases separated the two germline ends. Germline V gene lookup returns CDR1 KGHSH and CDR2 LQKENI. This CDR3 region has 18 residues. CDR3 DNA: TGTGCCAGCTCACCGGCCCCCCTCGGGGTGACGGGGGCCAACGTCCTGACTTTC. Protein sequence: CASSPAPLGVTGANVLTF. Looking up the rest from reference TRBV18 and TRBJ2-6 gives the full variable domain: NAGVMQNPRHLVRRRGQEARLRCSPMKGHSHVYWYRQLPEEGLKFMVYLQKENIIDESGMPKERFSAEFPKEGPSILRIQQVVRGDSAAYFCASSPAPLGVTGANVLTFGAGSRLTVL.

V is TRBV19 and J is TRBJ2-2; 7 bases align to TRBD1. The CDR3 has 15 residues. Trimming at V came to 8 bases and at J to 1 base, leaving 7 bases not matched to a gene. Germline V lookup: CDR1 LNHDA, CDR2 SQIVND (reference sequence). The CDR3 loop is CASERQGRNTGELFF. CDR3 DNA sequence: TGTGCCAGTGAACGACAGGGCAGGAACACCGGGGAGCTGTTTTTT.

The V call is TRBV4-1, the J call TRBJ1-2, with TRBD1 matching 10 bases. Germline CDR1 is MGHRA and CDR2 is YSYEKL. The CDR3 contains 15 residues. J was trimmed by 8 bases and V by 0 bases; bases with no gene match: 6. CDR3 coding DNA: TGCGCCAGCAGCCAAGATGACAGGGGGCAACAAGGCTACACCTTC. Its protein is CASSQDDRGQQGYTF.

The V and J genes are TRBV6-5 and TRBJ1-3, with D hard to call. Germline V lookup: CDR1 MNHEY, CDR2 SVGAGI. This CDR3 spans 15 amino acids. V was pared by 7 bases and J by 0 bases, with 13 bases between. CDR3 sequence: CASTHAGFSGNTIYF. DNA for the CDR3: TGTGCCAGCACCCACGCGGGGTTCTCTGGAAACACCATATATTTT.

This chain's CDR3 is CASSESGAREKLFF. CDR3 DNA: TGCGCCAGCAGTGAGTCAGGGGCGAGAGAAAAACTGTTTTTT. V gene TRBV10-2 combines with J gene TRBJ1-4, with D possibly TRBD1 on 5 matching bases. Germline V gene lookup returns CDR1 WSHSY and CDR2 SAAADI. V was shortened by 0 bases and J by 8 bases, with 10 bases between the two germline ends. This CDR3 has 14 residues.

The chain recombines TRBV2 with TRBJ1-5; 7 nucleotides match TRBD1. The CDR3 is made up of 13 amino acids. V was pared by 7 bases and J by 5 bases, with 5 bases of the junction left unmatched. Germline CDR1 and CDR2: SNHLY and FYNNEI. CDR3 sequence (DNA): TGTGCCAGCACCCGGGACAGCTATCAGCCCCAGCATTTT. The encoded protein is CASTRDSYQPQHF.

V gene TRBV28 combines with J gene TRBJ2-5; perhaps TRBD2 as D (5 bases). Trimming removed 4 bases from V and 6 bases from J, with 21 bases in between. This CDR3 region has 16 residues. Germline CDR1 and CDR2: MDHEN and SYDVKM. CDR3 bases: TGTGCCAGCAGTTCATTCCATGAGGGCCAGCATCAGACCCAGTACTTC. Translated: CASSSFHEGQHQTQYF. Drawing the rest from reference TRBV28 and TRBJ2-5, the complete variable domain is DVKVTQSSRYLVKRTGEKVFLECVQDMDHENMFWYRQDPGLGLRLIYFSYDVKMKEKGDIPEGYSVSREKKERFSLILESASTNQTSMYLCASSSFHEGQHQTQYFGPGTRLLVL.

This rearrangement joins TRBV30 to TRBJ2-6, with 8 bases that match TRBD1. Germline V gene data show CDR1 as GTSNPN and CDR2 as SVGIG (reference sequence). V was clipped by 7 bases and J by 5 bases; unmatched bases: 13. The length of the CDR3 is 16 residues. CDR3 sequence (DNA): TGTGCCTTCGGACAGGGAGCCGACCCGAGGGCCAACGTCCTGACTTTC. Its translation: CAFGQGADPRANVLTF.